The 25 T cell receptor beta chains in this list originate from one sample, sequenced in a study of T cell changes during pregnancy in multiple sclerosis. Using immunoSEQ multiplex PCR, the repertoire was profiled, and TCRdb retains in-frame clones only, with some absent. The sample contains fewer than 75,000 clones, about 91% of which appear only once. The material was peripheral blood, obtained after pregnancy. All receptors come from a female donor in good health, enrolled as a control in a pregnancy study.

This chain connects TRBV27 to TRBJ1-4; no firm D call. V lost 3 bases to trimming and J lost 3 bases, with 5 bases between them. The CDR3 is made up of 13 amino acids. The germline gives CDR1 MNHEY, CDR2 SMNVEV (reference sequence). The CDR3 sequence: CASSFPANEKLFF. The CDR3, as DNA: TGTGCCAGCAGTTTCCCGGCTAATGAAAAACTGTTTTTT.

The V gene is TRBV19, the J gene TRBJ1-1; 7 bases match TRBD1. With V trimmed by 5 bases and J by 10 bases, 10 bases remained unmatched. From germline, CDR1 is LNHDA and CDR2 SQIVND (reference sequence). The CDR3 is 13 residues long. The CDR3, as DNA: TGTGCCAGTAGTGGACAACAGGGGTGGAGAGCTTTCTTT. This codes for CASSGQQGWRAFF.

The rearrangement uses TRBV4-2 and TRBJ1-4; D uncertain. Germline loops: CDR1 LGHNA, CDR2 YNFKEQ. This CDR3 has 11 residues. V lost 8 bases, J lost 4 bases, and 5 bases lay in between. In nucleotides, the CDR3 is TGTGCCAGCTTCAATAATGAAAAACTGTTTTTT. Translation gives CASFNNEKLFF.

In DNA, the CDR3 is TGTGCCAGCAGCCCCACATTGAGCGGGGAAGAGACCCAGTACTTC. As protein: CASSPTLSGEETQYF. The chain recombines TRBV7-2 with TRBJ2-5, with 7 bases that match TRBD2. Germline CDR1 is SGHTA and CDR2 is FQGNSA. The V and J ends lost 5 bases and 3 bases, in that order; junction bases with no gene match: 9. The CDR3 runs 15 residues.

The chain joins TRBV10-3 to TRBJ1-6; a weak D match, TRBD1 (5 bases). From germline, CDR1 is ENHRY and CDR2 SYGVKD. This CDR3 comprises 14 residues. Trimming cost V 8 bases and J 5 bases, with 13 bases left between them. CDR3 sequence: CAIRVDRNNSPLHF. CDR3 nucleotide sequence: TGTGCCATCCGCGTCGACAGAAATAATTCACCCCTCCACTTT.

The J gene is TRBJ2-6, the V gene TRBV9; a possible D gene is TRBD2 (7 bases). CDR3 length: 18 residues. Between the trimmed V and J ends, which lost 0 bases and 8 bases, there was a span of 21 bases. Germline V gene lookup returns CDR1 SGDLS and CDR2 YYNGEE. CDR3 residues: CASSVGGGGEGWPNVLTF. CDR3 coding DNA: TGTGCCAGCAGCGTAGGAGGAGGGGGGGAGGGGTGGCCCAACGTCCTGACTTTC.

The chain's CDR3 is CASGPGIRQPQHF. In DNA form, the CDR3 reads TGTGCCAGCGGTCCAGGGATAAGGCAGCCCCAGCATTTT. This chain connects TRBV7-2 to TRBJ1-5, with a possible D match to TRBD1 (5 bases). Germline loops: CDR1 SGHTA, CDR2 FQGNSA. V was cut by 8 bases and J by 7 bases, with 15 bases left in between. The CDR3 loop spans 13 amino acids.

This chain uses TRBV7-9 with TRBJ2-1; TRBD1 agrees at 8 bases. CDR1 and CDR2 (germline): SEHNR, FQNEAQ (reference sequence). The CDR3 runs to 15 residues. J lost 9 bases, V lost 4 bases, and 11 bases had no gene match. This CDR3 is CASSSYRTGTVEQFF. The CDR3 nucleotides are TGTGCCAGCAGCTCCTACAGGACAGGGACTGTTGAGCAGTTCTTC. Combining the CDR3 with reference TRBV7-9 and TRBJ2-1 gives the whole variable domain DTGVSQNPRHKITKRGQNVTFRCDPISEHNRLYWYRQTLGQGPEFLTYFQNEAQLEKSRLLSDRFSAERPKGSFSTLEIQRTEQGDSAMYLCASSSYRTGTVEQFFGPGTRLTVL.

The chain links TRBV4-3 to TRBJ2-6; D is ambiguous. Trimming left V 4 bases short and J 1 base short, with 11 bases between. CDR3 length: 16 residues. Germline V gene sequence: CDR1 LGHNA, CDR2 YSLEER. Written as DNA, the CDR3 is TGCGCCAGCAGCCTGGGCTCCGCGTCTGGGGCCAACGTCCTGACTTTC. Encoded protein: CASSLGSASGANVLTF.

The chain combines TRBV28 with TRBJ2-1; 7 nucleotides agree with TRBD2. This CDR3 is 15 amino acids long. CDR1 and CDR2 from the germline V gene are MDHEN and SYDVKM. After removal of 8 bases from V and 6 bases from J, the junction contained 13 bases not matched to a gene. The CDR3 loop is CASVWAGDLSNEQFF. In DNA, the CDR3 is TGTGCCAGCGTATGGGCGGGGGACTTATCCAATGAGCAGTTCTTC.

This clone was seen just once. This chain uses TRBV4-2 with TRBJ1-3; D is uncertain. The ends were cut back, 7 bases at V and 0 bases at J, with 7 bases in the middle. Germline values: CDR1 LGHNA, CDR2 YNFKEQ. CDR3 length: 13 amino acids. The CDR3 region is CASISVSGNTIYF. The CDR3 bases are TGTGCCAGCATCTCAGTCTCTGGAAACACCATATATTTT.

The chain couples TRBV10-3 to TRBJ1-1; 7 bases fit TRBD1. CDR3 length equals 17 residues. Germline CDR1 is ENHRY and CDR2 is SYGVKD. The V and J ends lost 5 bases and 2 bases, in that order; junction bases with no gene match: 14. The CDR3, as DNA: TGTGCCATCAGTAAAACTTTACAGGGGATGGGAAACACTGAAGCTTTCTTT. Translating it yields CAISKTLQGMGNTEAFF.

The chain joins TRBV19 to TRBJ2-3; 10 nucleotides align to TRBD2. The CDR3 extends over 18 amino acids. The V gene's germline CDR1 is LNHDA and CDR2 SQIVND (reference sequence). The V gene end was trimmed by 6 bases and the J gene end by 3 bases; junction bases not matched to a gene: 15. The CDR3 reads CASRSRDLAGGRTDTQYF. The CDR3 DNA follows: TGTGCCAGTAGGAGCAGAGACTTAGCGGGAGGAAGGACAGATACGCAGTATTTT.

The J gene is TRBJ2-5, the V gene TRBV7-2, with 14 bases aligning to TRBD2. The trim removed 0 bases at V and 11 bases at J, leaving 11 bases unmatched. CDR3 length: 17 residues. Germline V gene lookup returns CDR1 SGHTA and CDR2 FQGNSA. This CDR3 is CASSLARTSGRTGEQYF. The CDR3 region has the DNA TGTGCCAGCAGCTTAGCGCGGACTAGCGGGAGGACGGGAGAGCAGTACTTC.

This sequence joins TRBV27 and TRBJ2-7; the match to TRBD1 covers 8 bases. The V gene's germline CDR1 is MNHEY and CDR2 SMNVEV (reference sequence). The V segment lost 6 bases and the J segment 2 bases; nucleotides outside the gene matches: 12. The CDR3 is made up of 16 amino acids. The CDR3: CASSQGDRLVTYEQYF. In nucleotides, the CDR3 is TGTGCCAGCAGCCAAGGGGACAGGCTAGTGACCTACGAGCAGTACTTC.

Here the CDR3 DNA reads TGTGCCAGCAGCCACAGACAGGGGAGGTACCAAGAGACCCAGTACTTC. Its protein product is CASSHRQGRYQETQYF. The chain uses TRBV7-6 and TRBJ2-5; 8 bases line up with TRBD1. Germline-derived CDR1 and CDR2 are SGHVS and FNYEAQ. V shed 5 bases, J shed 0 bases, and the junction held 8 bases outside the gene matches. The CDR3 consists of 16 residues.

The V gene is TRBV28, the J gene TRBJ2-5; 9 bases agree with TRBD2. The CDR3 loop spans 13 amino acids. Germline CDR1 reads MDHEN; CDR2 reads SYDVKM. V shed 10 bases, J shed 8 bases, and the junction held 11 bases outside the gene matches. This CDR3 reads CATYTSGLFTQYF. CDR3 bases: TGTGCCACCTATACTAGCGGGCTCTTCACCCAGTACTTC.

The chain's CDR3 is CASSLIGNIQYF. CDR3 DNA: TGTGCCAGCAGCTTAATCGGGAACATTCAGTACTTC. The chain is built from TRBV7-2 and TRBJ2-4, with D unclear. Germline lookup yields CDR1 SGHTA and CDR2 FQGNSA. The CDR3 length is 12 residues. The germline V and J ends were trimmed by 2 bases and 7 bases, with 6 bases remaining between them. Variable domain in full (rest from reference TRBV7-2 and TRBJ2-4): GAGVSQSPSNKVTEKGKDVELRCDPISGHTALYWYRQSLGQGLEFLIYFQGNSAPDKSGLPSDRFSAERTGGSVSTLTIQRTQQEDSAVYLCASSLIGNIQYFGAGTRLSVL.

This chain joins TRBV6-5 and TRBJ2-1, with TRBD2 matching over 10 bases. There are 15 residues in the CDR3. Germline trimming cut 0 bases from V and 6 bases from J; bases unmatched to any gene: 2. Germline assignment: CDR1 MNHEY and CDR2 SVGAGI. Written as DNA, the CDR3 is TGTGCCAGCAGTTACTCCCAGCGGGAGGGCAATGAGCAGTTCTTC. Translating gives CASSYSQREGNEQFF.

The CDR3 sequence is CASSLGLAGGYNEQFF. The CDR3 DNA follows: TGTGCCAGCAGCTTGGGACTAGCTGGGGGGTACAATGAGCAGTTCTTC. The V call is TRBV5-5, the J call TRBJ2-1, with 7 bases aligning to TRBD2. CDR3 length: 16 amino acids. The germline V gene encodes CDR1 SGHKS and CDR2 YYEKEE (reference sequence). V lost 0 bases and J lost 4; bases outside the gene matches: 7.

This sequence joins TRBV14 and TRBJ1-1, with 8 bases aligning to TRBD1. CDR1 and CDR2 (germline): SGHDN, FVKESK. With 4 bases clipped from V and 3 bases from J, the junction kept 16 bases outside the gene matches. The CDR3 runs 18 residues. This chain's CDR3 is CASSPLGQGMNRDTEAFF. The DNA for the CDR3 is TGTGCCAGCAGCCCCCTTGGACAGGGCATGAACCGGGACACTGAAGCTTTCTTT.

Here the CDR3 reads CAISGDRSDEQYF. CDR3 in DNA: TGTGCCATCAGTGGGGACAGGAGCGACGAGCAGTACTTC. V gene TRBV10-3 combines with J gene TRBJ2-7; the match to TRBD1 covers 8 bases. This CDR3 spans 13 amino acids. Germline V lookup: CDR1 ENHRY, CDR2 SYGVKD. Germline trimming cut 4 bases from V and 5 bases from J; bases unmatched to any gene: 4.

J is TRBJ2-1 and V is TRBV11-3, with D possibly being TRBD1 (5 bases). The CDR3 sequence is 17 residues long. Germline CDR1 and CDR2: SGHNT and YENEEA. Trimming took 1 base from V and 6 from J, leaving 19 bases between them. For the CDR3, the DNA is TGTGCCAGCAGCTTAGGAGAGAAGAGGTTTAGGGGCAATGAGCAGTTCTTC. Translated, it gives CASSLGEKRFRGNEQFF.

The V call is TRBV7-9, the J call TRBJ2-1; a weak D match, TRBD1 (6 bases). Germline assignment: CDR1 SEHNR and CDR2 FQNEAQ (reference sequence). The CDR3 runs to 15 residues. Trimming removed 3 bases from V and 3 bases from J, with 12 bases in between. The CDR3 protein is CASSFQTGVYNEQFF. The CDR3 bases are TGTGCCAGCAGCTTTCAGACAGGAGTCTACAATGAGCAGTTCTTC.

The J gene is TRBJ1-2, the V gene TRBV10-1, with TRBD1 matching 8 bases. The trim removed 8 bases at V and 1 base at J, leaving 6 bases unmatched. The CDR3 totals 14 residues. Germline V lookup: CDR1 WNHNN, CDR2 SYGVQD (reference sequence). The CDR3 protein is CASSDRAYNYGYTF. CDR3 nucleotides: TGCGCCAGCTCGGACAGGGCTTATAACTATGGCTACACCTTC.